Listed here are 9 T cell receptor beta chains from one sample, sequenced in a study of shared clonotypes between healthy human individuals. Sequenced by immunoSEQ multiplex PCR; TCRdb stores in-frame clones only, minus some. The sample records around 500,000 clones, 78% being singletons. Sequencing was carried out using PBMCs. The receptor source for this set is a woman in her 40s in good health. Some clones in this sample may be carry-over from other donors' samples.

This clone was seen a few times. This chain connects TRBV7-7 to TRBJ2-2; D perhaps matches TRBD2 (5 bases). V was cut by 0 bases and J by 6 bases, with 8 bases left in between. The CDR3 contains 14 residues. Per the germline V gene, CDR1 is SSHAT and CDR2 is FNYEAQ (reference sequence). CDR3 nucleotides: TGTGCCAGCAGCTTAGCGGGAGCGGCCGGGGAGCTGTTTTTT. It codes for CASSLAGAAGELFF.

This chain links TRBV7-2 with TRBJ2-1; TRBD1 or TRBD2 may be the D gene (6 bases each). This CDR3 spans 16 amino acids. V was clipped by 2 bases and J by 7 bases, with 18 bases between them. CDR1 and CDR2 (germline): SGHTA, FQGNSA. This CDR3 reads CASSLSGGLALNEQFF. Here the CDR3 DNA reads TGTGCCAGCAGCTTAAGTGGGGGGCTAGCGTTGAATGAGCAGTTCTTC.

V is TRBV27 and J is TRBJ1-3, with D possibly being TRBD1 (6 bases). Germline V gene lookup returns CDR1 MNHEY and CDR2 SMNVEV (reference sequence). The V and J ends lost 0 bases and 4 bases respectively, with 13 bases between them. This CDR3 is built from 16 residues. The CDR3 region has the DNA TGTGCCAGCAGTTTATCGTGGAACAGGGTGGGAAACACCATATATTTT. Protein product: CASSLSWNRVGNTIYF.

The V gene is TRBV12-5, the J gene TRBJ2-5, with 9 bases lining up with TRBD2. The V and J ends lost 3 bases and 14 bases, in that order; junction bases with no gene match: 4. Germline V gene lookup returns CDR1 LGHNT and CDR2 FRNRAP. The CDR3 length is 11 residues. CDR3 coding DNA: TGTGCTAGTGGTTTTGCGGGACTAGCATACTTC. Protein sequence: CASGFAGLAYF.

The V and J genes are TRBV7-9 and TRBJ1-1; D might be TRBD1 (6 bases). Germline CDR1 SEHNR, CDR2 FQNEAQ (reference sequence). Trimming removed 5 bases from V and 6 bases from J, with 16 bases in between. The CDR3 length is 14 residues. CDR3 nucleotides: TGTGCCAGCAGCCTACCGGGGTCAGGGGCTGAAGCTTTCTTT. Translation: CASSLPGSGAEAFF.

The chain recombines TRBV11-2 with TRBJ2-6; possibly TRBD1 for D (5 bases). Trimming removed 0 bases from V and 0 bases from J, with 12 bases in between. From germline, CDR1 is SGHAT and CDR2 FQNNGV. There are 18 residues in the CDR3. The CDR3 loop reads CASSLEAGYASGANVLTF. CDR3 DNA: TGTGCCAGCAGCTTAGAAGCAGGGTACGCCTCTGGGGCCAACGTCCTGACTTTC.

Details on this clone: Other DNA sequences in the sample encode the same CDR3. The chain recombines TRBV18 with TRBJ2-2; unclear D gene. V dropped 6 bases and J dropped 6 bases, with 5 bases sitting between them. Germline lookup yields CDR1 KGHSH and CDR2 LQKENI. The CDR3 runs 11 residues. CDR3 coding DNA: TGTGCCAGCTCTCGCCCCGGGGAGCTGTTTTTT. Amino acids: CASSRPGELFF.

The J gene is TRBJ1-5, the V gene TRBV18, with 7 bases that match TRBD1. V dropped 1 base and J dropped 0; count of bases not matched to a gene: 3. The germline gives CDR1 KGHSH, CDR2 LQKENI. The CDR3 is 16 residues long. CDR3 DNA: TGTGCCAGCTCACCACAGGGGGCTCATAGCAATCAGCCCCAGCATTTT. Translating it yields CASSPQGAHSNQPQHF.

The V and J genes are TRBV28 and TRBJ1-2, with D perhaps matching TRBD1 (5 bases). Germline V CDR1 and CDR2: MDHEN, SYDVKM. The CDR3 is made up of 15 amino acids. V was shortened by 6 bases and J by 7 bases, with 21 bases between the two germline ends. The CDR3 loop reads CASRREWGYLFGYTF. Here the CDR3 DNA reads TGTGCCAGCAGGCGCGAGTGGGGGTACCTATTTGGCTACACCTTC.